Shown below are 13 T cell receptor beta chains from a single sample sequenced in a study of blood T cell repertoires in COVID-19 (dated by TCRdb to about 2020). Libraries were prepared through the immunoSEQ multiplex PCR assay. In TCRdb, the immuneACCESS table is reduced to in-frame sequences with V and J assigned. These tables do not hold every clone; where another copy was compared, an unresolved V gene accounts for under half, and the others remain unexplained. The sample profile shows a few hundred thousand clones; under 85% of them were found once. The top ten clones comprise approximately 5% of the sample. Sequencing was carried out using PBMCs or T cells enriched from blood (not recorded which). The receptors shown here come from a woman aged 45-60 years who had recovered from COVID-19.

The V and J genes are TRBV9 and TRBJ2-2; the D is unclear. The ends were cut back, 2 bases at V and 1 base at J, with 6 bases in the middle. This CDR3 is built from 14 residues. The germline V gene has CDR1 SGDLS and CDR2 YYNGEE. The CDR3 bases are TGTGCCAGCAGCGTGGCCGTGAACACCGGGGAGCTGTTTTTT. Translating it yields CASSVAVNTGELFF.

V is TRBV12-3 or TRBV12-4 and J is TRBJ2-1; D is unclear. V gave up 2 bases and J gave up 5 bases, with 7 bases separating them. The length of the CDR3 is 13 residues. CDR3 in DNA: TGTGCCAGCAGTTTACGAAGCGACAATGAGCAGTTCTTC. Translation: CASSLRSDNEQFF.

The chain employs TRBV30 and TRBJ1-2; D not resolved. The V gene's germline CDR1 is GTSNPN and CDR2 SVGIG (reference sequence). V lost 3 bases and J 10 bases, leaving 9 bases between the germline ends. The CDR3 length is 10 residues. The CDR3 nucleotides read TGTGCCTGGAGGGAGGAGGTCTACACCTTC. This codes for CAWREEVYTF.

The CDR3 region is CASSLNLPGFDSPLHF. As DNA, the CDR3 is TGTGCCAGCAGCTTGAACCTGCCAGGGTTCGATTCACCCCTCCACTTT. The chain carries TRBV5-4 and TRBJ1-6; D perhaps matches TRBD1 (5 bases). The CDR3 is 16 residues long. The V end was cut by 1 base, the J end by 8 bases, with 16 bases between. Germline V lookup: CDR1 SGHNT, CDR2 YYREEE (reference sequence).

This clone was recorded once. This chain uses TRBV7-2 with TRBJ1-5; the match to TRBD1 covers 7 bases. The CDR3 has 14 amino acids. V gave up 8 bases and J gave up 4 bases; unmatched junction bases: 8. CDR1 SGHTA and CDR2 FQGNSA come from the germline V gene. CDR3 region: CASAPKTGNQPQHF. As DNA, the CDR3 is TGTGCCAGCGCTCCAAAGACAGGGAATCAGCCCCAGCATTTT.

The chain uses TRBV15 and TRBJ2-1, with TRBD2 identical over 7 bases. The CDR3 runs to 16 residues. Trimming at V came to 0 bases and at J to 6 bases, leaving 8 bases not matched to a gene. CDR1 LNHNV and CDR2 YYDKDF come from the germline V gene (reference sequence). CDR3 DNA sequence: TGTGCCACCAGCAGAGACCGGAGCCCGGGGGGCAATGAGCAGTTCTTC. It translates to CATSRDRSPGGNEQFF. The complete variable domain, with remaining parts taken from reference TRBV15 and TRBJ2-1, reads DAMVIQNPRYQVTQFGKPVTLSCSQTLNHNVMYWYQQKSSQAPKLLFHYYDKDFNNEADTPDNFQSRRPNTSFCFLDIRSPGLGDTAMYLCATSRDRSPGGNEQFFGPGTRLTVL.

This clone was counted only a few times. This chain connects TRBV11-3 to TRBJ1-3; tentatively, D is TRBD1 (6 bases). The CDR3 runs to 16 residues. CDR1 SGHNT and CDR2 YENEEA come from the germline V gene. The V end lost 1 base, the J end lost 0 bases, and 10 bases lay between the germline ends. The CDR3 region has the DNA TGTGCCAGCAGCTTAGGGGGACACCGCTCTGGAAACACCATATATTTT. It encodes CASSLGGHRSGNTIYF.

The J gene is TRBJ1-3, the V gene TRBV19; D not certain. The germline V gene encodes CDR1 LNHDA and CDR2 SQIVND (reference sequence). Trimming pared 3 bases from V and 6 bases from J, leaving 15 bases between. CDR3 length equals 15 residues. The CDR3 DNA is TGTGCCAGTAGTATCGTGGGCAAGGTCGAAAACACCATATATTTT. Translating it yields CASSIVGKVENTIYF.

J is TRBJ2-7 and V is TRBV6-2 or TRBV6-3; 13 nucleotides agree with TRBD2. Per the germline V gene, CDR1 is MNHEY and CDR2 is SVGEGT. V lost 0 bases and J lost 6; bases outside the gene matches: 5. This CDR3 region has 16 residues. The CDR3 bases are TGTGCCAGCAGTTACTCCGCGGGACTAGCGGGATCCGAGCAGTACTTC. Its protein product is CASSYSAGLAGSEQYF.

V usage is TRBV2 and J usage is TRBJ2-6, with a possible D match to TRBD1 (6 bases). The CDR3 covers 14 residues. CDR1 and CDR2 from the germline V gene are SNHLY and FYNNEI. V lost 10 bases and J 1 base, leaving 11 bases between the germline ends. CDR3 sequence (DNA): TGTGCCACTCACAGGGTTTCTGGGGCCAACGTCCTGACTTTC. Translated, it gives CATHRVSGANVLTF.

In DNA, the CDR3 is TGTGCCAGCAGCCAAGATCTTGGGGAGGGCACTGAAGCTTTCTTT. It translates to CASSQDLGEGTEAFF. The gene calls are TRBV3-1 (or the pseudogene TRBV3-2) and TRBJ1-1; D is ambiguous. This CDR3 comprises 15 residues. Trimming cost V 0 bases and J 4 bases, with 12 bases left between them. From germline, CDR1 is LGHDT and CDR2 YNNKEL (reference sequence).

The rearrangement uses TRBV4-3 and TRBJ1-3; no definite D call. The V and J ends lost 3 bases and 3 bases respectively, with 9 bases between them. Germline V gene sequence: CDR1 LGHNA, CDR2 YSLEER. This CDR3 is built from 14 residues. In DNA, the CDR3 is TGCGCCAGCAGCCAGGACTTGAATGGAAACACCATATATTTT. This encodes CASSQDLNGNTIYF.

The chain combines TRBV5-1 with TRBJ2-1, with a weak D call TRBD1 (5 bases). CDR1 and CDR2 from the germline V gene are SGHRS and YFSETQ. Trimming left V 0 bases short and J 4 bases short, with 17 bases between. There are 17 residues in the CDR3. CDR3 residues: CASSLAIRTDNYNEQFF. As DNA, the CDR3 is TGCGCCAGCAGCTTGGCCATCCGGACGGACAATTACAATGAGCAGTTCTTC.